This is a list of T cell receptor beta chains from one sample in a study of T cell changes during pregnancy in multiple sclerosis. Clones were read by immunoSEQ multiplex PCR, and TCRdb kept only the in-frame ones, dropping some. Of more than 70,000 clones listed, around 93% are singletons. The sample was peripheral blood, taken before pregnancy. The origin of the receptors is a female donor with multiple sclerosis, enrolled in a pregnancy study. The CDR3 runs from the conserved cysteine through the conserved F or W. Fields, in order: V gene, J gene, D gene, clone size, CDR3 protein, CDR3 DNA. The D gene is left open where the match is weak. Size tells how often a clone was seen (once, few, many) or the class of an expanded clone, and some rows leave it out.

v_call: TRBV5-1
j_call: TRBJ2-1
d_call: TRBD2
clone_size: once
cdr3_aa: CASSLVGLAGGSYNEQFF
cdr3_nt: TGCGCCAGCAGCTTGGTGGGACTAGCGGGGGGATCCTACAATGAGCAGTTCTTC

v_call: TRBV6-1
j_call: TRBJ2-4
d_call: .
clone_size: .
cdr3_aa: CASSAILAKNVQYF
cdr3_nt: TGTGCCAGCAGCGCTATACTAGCCAAAAACGTTCAGTACTTC

v_call: TRBV4-1
j_call: TRBJ2-7
d_call: .
clone_size: .
cdr3_aa: CASSQELVYEQYF
cdr3_nt: TGCGCCAGCAGCCAAGAACTAGTCTACGAGCAGTACTTC

v_call: TRBV4-1
j_call: TRBJ1-4
d_call: TRBD1
clone_size: .
cdr3_aa: CASSRQGPDEKLFF
cdr3_nt: TGCGCCAGCAGTCGACAGGGGCCGGATGAAAAACTGTTTTTT

v_call: TRBV15
j_call: TRBJ2-1
d_call: TRBD1
clone_size: .
cdr3_aa: CATSPGGTYNEQFF
cdr3_nt: TGTGCCACCAGCCCAGGGGGTACATACAATGAGCAGTTCTTC

v_call: TRBV9
j_call: TRBJ2-1
d_call: .
clone_size: .
cdr3_aa: CASSASQYNEQFF
cdr3_nt: TGTGCCAGCAGCGCCTCTCAGTACAATGAGCAGTTCTTC

v_call: TRBV6-5
j_call: TRBJ2-5
d_call: .
clone_size: .
cdr3_aa: CASSIFPGDGTQYF
cdr3_nt: TGTGCCAGCTCCATATTTCCAGGGGATGGGACCCAGTACTTC

v_call: TRBV11-2
j_call: TRBJ2-3
d_call: .
clone_size: .
cdr3_aa: CASSPENTDTQYF
cdr3_nt: TGTGCCAGCAGCCCAGAAAACACAGATACGCAGTATTTT

v_call: TRBV9
j_call: TRBJ2-1
d_call: TRBD1
clone_size: .
cdr3_aa: CASSADRGVSGYYNEQFF
cdr3_nt: TGTGCCAGCAGCGCGGACAGGGGTGTTAGCGGCTACTACAATGAGCAGTTCTTC

v_call: TRBV1
j_call: TRBJ2-2
d_call: .
clone_size: .
cdr3_aa: CTSSQLGGLAGATGELFF
cdr3_nt: TGCACCAGCAGCCAACTTGGGGGGCTAGCGGGAGCCACCGGGGAGCTGTTTTTT

v_call: TRBV11-2
j_call: TRBJ1-2
d_call: .
clone_size: .
cdr3_aa: CASSGEAVGGGGYTF
cdr3_nt: TGTGCCAGCAGCGGAGAAGCGGTCGGCGGAGGGGGCTACACCTTC

v_call: TRBV6-1
j_call: TRBJ1-2
d_call: .
clone_size: .
cdr3_aa: CASRPADGVSGYTF
cdr3_nt: TGTGCCAGCAGACCCGCGGACGGGGTCTCTGGCTACACCTTC

v_call: TRBV18
j_call: TRBJ2-1
d_call: .
clone_size: .
cdr3_aa: CASSPPGQVLHEQFF
cdr3_nt: TGTGCCAGCTCACCTCCGGGACAAGTACTGCATGAGCAGTTCTTC

v_call: TRBV5-1
j_call: TRBJ2-1
d_call: TRBD1
clone_size: .
cdr3_aa: CASSWRAGGPDNEQFF
cdr3_nt: TGCGCCAGCAGCTGGAGGGCAGGGGGCCCTGACAATGAGCAGTTCTTC

v_call: TRBV10-2
j_call: TRBJ1-1
d_call: .
clone_size: .
cdr3_aa: CASRNDLNTEAFF
cdr3_nt: TGCGCCAGCAGGAATGACTTGAACACTGAAGCTTTCTTT

v_call: TRBV7-3
j_call: TRBJ2-3
d_call: TRBD1
clone_size: .
cdr3_aa: CASSLQPRQGGTDTQYF
cdr3_nt: TGTGCCAGCAGCTTACAGCCCCGACAGGGGGGAACAGATACGCAGTATTTT

v_call: TRBV27
j_call: TRBJ1-6
d_call: TRBD1
clone_size: .
cdr3_aa: CASSLPPGQGNSPLHF
cdr3_nt: TGTGCCAGCAGTTTGCCTCCGGGACAGGGAAATTCACCCCTCCACTTT

v_call: TRBV13
j_call: TRBJ1-1
d_call: .
clone_size: once
cdr3_aa: CASILGGTEAFF
cdr3_nt: TGTGCCAGCATCCTGGGGGGCACTGAAGCTTTCTTT

v_call: TRBV7-2
j_call: TRBJ1-2
d_call: .
clone_size: .
cdr3_aa: CASSLVGGAGAYGYTF
cdr3_nt: TGTGCCAGCAGCTTAGTAGGGGGGGCTGGGGCCTATGGCTACACCTTC

v_call: TRBV19
j_call: TRBJ1-5
d_call: TRBD1
clone_size: .
cdr3_aa: CASTLTGQGNQPQHF
cdr3_nt: TGTGCCAGCACCTTAACCGGACAGGGGAATCAGCCCCAGCATTTT

v_call: TRBV28
j_call: TRBJ2-1
d_call: .
clone_size: .
cdr3_aa: CASSLRNRDNEQFF
cdr3_nt: TGTGCCAGCAGTTTGCGAAACAGGGACAATGAGCAGTTCTTC

v_call: TRBV27
j_call: TRBJ2-7
d_call: .
clone_size: .
cdr3_aa: CASRDSSYEQYF
cdr3_nt: TGTGCCAGCAGGGACAGCTCCTACGAGCAGTACTTC

v_call: TRBV7-9
j_call: TRBJ1-2
d_call: TRBD1
clone_size: .
cdr3_aa: CASSTLQGIDGYTF
cdr3_nt: TGTGCCAGCAGCACATTACAGGGGATAGATGGCTACACCTTC

v_call: TRBV30
j_call: TRBJ2-1
d_call: .
clone_size: .
cdr3_aa: CAWSVGSGGSYNEQFF
cdr3_nt: TGTGCCTGGAGTGTTGGTAGCGGAGGCTCCTACAATGAGCAGTTCTTC

v_call: TRBV7-3
j_call: TRBJ1-1
d_call: .
clone_size: .
cdr3_aa: CASSLERGTEAFF
cdr3_nt: TGTGCCAGCAGCTTAGAAAGGGGCACTGAAGCTTTCTTT

v_call: TRBV27
j_call: TRBJ1-6
d_call: TRBD1
clone_size: .
cdr3_aa: CASSLSGTGGRSPLHF
cdr3_nt: TGTGCCAGCAGTTTATCCGGGACAGGTGGGCGCTCACCCCTCCACTTT

v_call: TRBV27
j_call: TRBJ1-6
d_call: .
clone_size: .
cdr3_aa: CASSTPTGYNSPLHF
cdr3_nt: TGTGCCAGCAGTACACCAACAGGGTATAATTCACCCCTCCACTTT

v_call: TRBV15
j_call: TRBJ2-7
d_call: .
clone_size: .
cdr3_aa: CATSSGDTRSYEQYF
cdr3_nt: TGTGCCACCAGCAGCGGGGACACCAGGTCCTACGAGCAGTACTTC

v_call: TRBV11-2
j_call: TRBJ2-5
d_call: TRBD1
clone_size: .
cdr3_aa: CASSPIDRVGETQYF
cdr3_nt: TGTGCCAGCAGCCCAATCGACAGGGTGGGAGAGACCCAGTACTTC

v_call: TRBV7-9
j_call: TRBJ1-1
d_call: .
clone_size: .
cdr3_aa: CASSPPGDTEAFF
cdr3_nt: TGTGCCAGCAGCCCTCCAGGGGACACTGAAGCTTTCTTT

v_call: TRBV5-1
j_call: TRBJ2-7
d_call: TRBD1
clone_size: .
cdr3_aa: CASSGDRVQDEQYF
cdr3_nt: TGCGCCAGCTCCGGGGACAGGGTTCAAGACGAGCAGTACTTC